Below, 28 T cell receptor beta chains from the same sample are listed, as sequenced in a study of control samples from healthy donors and cancer patients. This table comes from immunoSEQ multiplex PCR, and its TCRdb copy is limited to in-frame clones, with some not included. In the table there are under 110,000 clones, approximately 90% of which are singletons. The sequenced sample was blood. These receptors all stem from a man aged 25-40 years in good health.

This sequence joins TRBV7-8 and TRBJ2-7; D is undetermined. The V end was cut by 5 bases, the J end by 3 bases, with 5 bases between. Germline CDR1 and CDR2: SGHVS and FQNEAQ. The CDR3 totals 11 residues. CDR3 in amino acids: CASSTYYEQYF. As DNA, the CDR3 is TGTGCCAGCAGCACCTACTACGAGCAGTACTTC.

The CDR3 DNA reads TGTGCCAGCAGCGTAGGATTGGGACAGGGTATAGAGCAGTACTTC. Amino acid sequence: CASSVGLGQGIEQYF. This sequence joins TRBV9 and TRBJ2-7; 9 nucleotides line up with TRBD1. CDR1 SGDLS and CDR2 YYNGEE come from the germline V gene. Unmatched junction bases numbered 8, after V lost 0 bases and J lost 7 bases. The CDR3 has 15 amino acids.

The rearrangement links TRBV19 to TRBJ2-4; TRBD1 is a possible D gene (6 bases). V shed 6 bases and J shed 0 bases, with 12 bases lying between them. The CDR3 contains 15 residues. Looked up from germline, CDR1 is LNHDA and CDR2 is SQIVND (reference sequence). CDR3 region: CASRDRLLAKNIQYF. In DNA form, the CDR3 reads TGTGCCAGTAGGGACAGATTATTAGCCAAAAACATTCAGTACTTC.

The rearrangement uses TRBV7-8 and TRBJ2-3; 8 positions agree with TRBD1. Germline CDR1 SGHVS, CDR2 FQNEAQ. The CDR3 length is 16 residues. The V segment lost 7 bases and the J segment 2 bases; nucleotides outside the gene matches: 11. The CDR3: CASNVYGTGSTDTQYF. The CDR3 nucleotides read TGTGCCAGCAACGTATACGGGACAGGATCCACAGATACGCAGTATTTT.

V and J are TRBV5-1 and TRBJ2-1; TRBD2 matches at 11 bases. CDR1 SGHRS and CDR2 YFSETQ come from the germline V gene. The CDR3 loop spans 17 amino acids. Losses at the gene ends were 0 bases for V and 6 bases for J; bases not matched to a gene: 8. CDR3 loop: CASSLETSGRAVNEQFF. The DNA of the CDR3 is TGCGCCAGCAGCTTGGAAACTAGCGGGAGAGCCGTCAATGAGCAGTTCTTC.

The CDR3 DNA reads TGTGCCAGCAGCTTGCGGGGTAGGAATAATTCACCCCTCCACTTT. It encodes CASSLRGRNNSPLHF. The V gene is TRBV5-6, the J gene TRBJ1-6, with D uncertain. Germline assignment: CDR1 SGHDT and CDR2 YYEEEE. The CDR3 is 15 amino acids. Trimming shortened V by 1 base and J by 5 bases, and 10 bases separated the two germline ends.

The V gene is TRBV7-9, the J gene TRBJ2-2; TRBD1 might be the D (5 bases). This CDR3 has 19 residues. V dropped 2 bases and J dropped 2 bases, with 21 bases sitting between them. Per germline, CDR1 SEHNR and CDR2 FQNEAQ (reference sequence). CDR3 in amino acids: CASSLYRMPGRSNTGELFF. CDR3 coding DNA: TGTGCCAGCAGCTTATATCGGATGCCAGGGCGGTCTAACACCGGGGAGCTGTTTTTT.

The gene calls are TRBV15 and TRBJ2-4; D tentatively reads TRBD1 or TRBD2 (5 bases each). V was shortened by 0 bases and J by 7 bases, with 16 bases between the two germline ends. CDR1 is LNHNV and CDR2 is YYDKDF in the germline V gene (reference sequence). The CDR3 is 16 residues long. CDR3 DNA: TGTGCCACCAGCAGAGATGAGTGGGGGATTGGGAACATTCAGTACTTC. Its translation is CATSRDEWGIGNIQYF.

This clone was observed at least ten times. The chain recombines TRBV11-3 with TRBJ2-7, with TRBD2 matching over 7 bases. Germline CDR1 and CDR2: SGHNT and YENEEA. V trimming: 5 bases; J trimming: 6 bases; junction bases outside the gene matches: 4. This CDR3 has 12 residues. The CDR3, as DNA: TGTGCCAGCAGCCCCCCGGGGGGCGAGCAGTACTTC. Translation: CASSPPGGEQYF.

This chain connects TRBV6-5 to TRBJ1-1; D perhaps matches TRBD1 (5 bases). CDR3 length equals 15 residues. The V end lost 7 bases, the J end lost 1 base, and 16 bases lay between the germline ends. Germline V gene sequence: CDR1 MNHEY, CDR2 SVGAGI. CDR3 DNA sequence: TGTGCCAGCATTCCGGGGCCTGGGGCGAACACTGAAGCTTTCTTT. This gives the protein CASIPGPGANTEAFF.

CDR3 amino acids: CASSRTGTSGDTQYF. Written as DNA, the CDR3 is TGCGCCAGCAGCCGCACCGGGACTAGCGGAGATACGCAGTATTTT. The V gene is TRBV5-1, the J gene TRBJ2-3; TRBD2 aligns across 11 bases. CDR1 and CDR2 (germline): SGHRS, YFSETQ. Trimming removed 4 bases from V and 5 bases from J; junction bases left unmatched: 6. This CDR3 contains 15 residues.

The CDR3 nucleotides read TGTGCCAGCAGCCCTCGGCTAGCGGGCCTCTACGAGCAGTACTTC. Its protein product is CASSPRLAGLYEQYF. This chain uses TRBV11-2 with TRBJ2-7; TRBD2 matches at 8 bases. The CDR3 length is 15 residues. Germline CDR1 and CDR2: SGHAT and FQNNGV. J gave up 3 bases and V 5 bases, and 9 bases lay outside the gene matches.

This clone was detected once. V and J are TRBV6-4 and TRBJ2-3; D unresolved. CDR3 length equals 14 residues. The germline V and J ends were trimmed by 3 bases and 0 bases, with 7 bases remaining between them. CDR1 and CDR2 from the germline V gene are MRHNA and SNTAGT. The CDR3 nucleotides are TGTGCCAGCAGTGAACAGACTAGCACAGATACGCAGTATTTT. Encoded protein: CASSEQTSTDTQYF.

This chain connects TRBV27 to TRBJ1-4; D remains unclear. CDR3 length: 14 residues. The germline V and J ends were trimmed by 6 bases and 2 bases, with 10 bases remaining between them. CDR1 is MNHEY and CDR2 is SMNVEV in the germline V gene (reference sequence). CDR3 bases: TGTGCCAGCAGCGGAGGCAGTACTAATGAAAAACTGTTTTTT. This translates into CASSGGSTNEKLFF.

The chain uses TRBV7-2 and TRBJ2-7, with 9 bases lining up with TRBD1. CDR3 length: 14 residues. Germline V gene data show CDR1 as SGHTA and CDR2 as FQGNSA. V shed 7 bases, J shed 7 bases, and the junction held 11 bases outside the gene matches. The chain's CDR3 is CASTAGTGSREQYF. CDR3 DNA: TGTGCCAGCACCGCCGGGACAGGGTCTCGAGAGCAGTACTTC.

The rearrangement links TRBV5-1 to TRBJ2-3, with D uncertain. The CDR3 runs 15 residues. In germline, CDR1 is SGHRS, CDR2 YFSETQ. V was cut by 3 bases and J by 0 bases, with 11 bases left in between. The CDR3 DNA sequence: TGCGCCAGCAGCTCAGGTCCGACTAGCACAGATACGCAGTATTTT. This sequence encodes CASSSGPTSTDTQYF.

This clone appeared once. The chain joins TRBV19 to TRBJ1-6; 11 bases map to TRBD1. From germline, CDR1 is LNHDA and CDR2 SQIVND (reference sequence). V lost 5 bases, J lost 4 bases, and 10 bases stayed unmatched. This CDR3 region has 18 residues. CDR3 sequence: CASSSRSGTGGYNSPLHF. CDR3 sequence (DNA): TGTGCCAGTAGTTCGAGATCCGGGACAGGGGGATATAATTCACCCCTCCACTTT.

The chain carries TRBV11-2 and TRBJ2-7, with TRBD2 matching 10 bases. Germline CDR1 and CDR2: SGHAT and FQNNGV. This CDR3 has 14 residues. Losses at the gene ends were 6 bases for V and 3 bases for J; bases not matched to a gene: 5. CDR3 in DNA: TGTGCCAGCAGACGACTAGCGGGCCTCTACGAGCAGTACTTC. Residues: CASRRLAGLYEQYF. Drawing the rest from reference TRBV11-2 and TRBJ2-7, the complete variable domain is EAGVAQSPRYKIIEKRQSVAFWCNPISGHATLYWYQQILGQGPKLLIQFQNNGVVDDSQLPKDRFSAERLKGVDSTLKIQPAKLEDSAVYLCASRRLAGLYEQYFGPGTRLTVT.

The chain links TRBV5-4 to TRBJ2-1, with unresolved D. This CDR3 spans 16 amino acids. V shed 9 bases and J shed 0 bases, with 19 bases lying between them. Germline V gene data show CDR1 as SGHNT and CDR2 as YYREEE (reference sequence). For the CDR3, the DNA is TGTGCCACCCTGTCGAAAAACAGAAGCTCCTACAATGAGCAGTTCTTC. Encoded protein: CATLSKNRSSYNEQFF.

The V gene is TRBV29-1, the J gene TRBJ2-3; the D call may be TRBD1 or TRBD2 (6 bases each). This CDR3 region has 15 residues. V dropped 5 bases and J dropped 3 bases, with 18 bases sitting between them. Looked up from germline, CDR1 is SQVTM and CDR2 is ANQGSEA. Here the CDR3 reads CSVRIWGAVTDTQYF. The CDR3 nucleotides read TGCAGCGTTCGTATTTGGGGGGCCGTGACAGATACGCAGTATTTT.

The CDR3 DNA reads TGCAGCGTTGCTGTGAACACTGAAGCTTTCTTT. Translated: CSVAVNTEAFF. This chain uses TRBV29-1 with TRBJ1-1; D is undetermined. V dropped 4 bases and J dropped 0 bases, with 3 bases sitting between them. Germline values: CDR1 SQVTM, CDR2 ANQGSEA. This CDR3 has 11 residues.

The V gene is TRBV19, the J gene TRBJ1-1; D ambiguous. The CDR3 runs 14 residues. From germline, CDR1 is LNHDA and CDR2 SQIVND (reference sequence). The ends were cut back, 1 base at V and 1 base at J, with 7 bases in the middle. Here the CDR3 DNA reads TGTGCCAGTAGTATAGTAACGAGGAACACTGAAGCTTTCTTT. Translation gives CASSIVTRNTEAFF.

The chain recombines TRBV9 with TRBJ2-5; 15 nucleotides match TRBD2. Looked up from germline, CDR1 is SGDLS and CDR2 is YYNGEE. The CDR3 covers 15 residues. J gave up 5 bases and V 2 bases, and 1 base lay outside the gene matches. This CDR3 reads CASSVGTSGRETQYF. The CDR3 bases are TGTGCCAGCAGCGTCGGGACTAGCGGGAGGGAGACCCAGTACTTC.

The rearrangement links TRBV6-1 to TRBJ2-7; tentatively, D is TRBD1 or TRBD2 (6 bases each). The CDR3 length is 13 residues. V was trimmed by 2 bases and J by 6 bases, leaving 11 bases between them. In germline, CDR1 is MNHNS, CDR2 SASEGT. CDR3 bases: TGTGCCAGCAGTGAAATAGGGGGAGGCGAGCAGTACTTC. Its translation: CASSEIGGGEQYF.

The rearrangement links TRBV19 to TRBJ2-7; 11 bases line up with TRBD1. From germline, CDR1 is LNHDA and CDR2 SQIVND (reference sequence). J was trimmed by 9 bases and V by 5 bases; bases with no gene match: 9. CDR3 length: 14 amino acids. CDR3 DNA: TGTGCCAGTAGTCCCCCCCCGGGACAGGGGGTGCAGTACGTC. The encoded protein is CASSPPPGQGVQYV.

This clone was found a few times. This chain connects TRBV18 to TRBJ1-6; D is possibly TRBD1 (6 bases). Looked up from germline, CDR1 is KGHSH and CDR2 is LQKENI. The germline V and J ends were trimmed by 2 bases and 10 bases, with 12 bases remaining between them. The length of the CDR3 is 14 residues. The CDR3 nucleotides are TGTGCCAGCTCACCAACCACAGGGTTATCACCCCTCCACTTT. Translating it yields CASSPTTGLSPLHF.

This clone was picked up one time. As DNA, the CDR3 is TGTGCCAGCAGCTTAGCGGTGCAAGAAGCTTTCTTT. Its translation is CASSLAVQEAFF. The rearrangement joins TRBV7-9 to TRBJ1-1; D call uncertain. V was trimmed by 0 bases and J by 8 bases, leaving 7 bases between them. The CDR3 loop spans 12 amino acids. Germline CDR1 reads SEHNR; CDR2 reads FQNEAQ (reference sequence).

This chain connects TRBV21-1 to TRBJ2-5; TRBD2 reflects the table's D call only, with no check against the DNA. TRBV21-1 counts as a pseudogene. The CDR3 sequence is 15 residues long. CDR3 nucleotides: TGTGCCAGCAGCAAACTCGTGAGTTACCAAGAGACCCAGTACTTC. As protein: CASSKLVSYQETQYF.